The rows below give T cell receptor beta chains drawn from one sample of a study of CD8 T cells in ankylosing spondylitis. Using its own MiXCR run on the 5' RACE reads, TCRdb lists one record per CDR3 protein. The sample holds 500,000 to 650,000 distinct CDR3 sequences, roughly 5% seen once. Sequenced material: blood, either unsorted or a sorted T cell fraction (not recorded which). The receptors here all came from a male donor with ankylosing spondylitis. Both conserved end residues are part of each CDR3. Each record gives: J gene, V gene, D gene, clone size, CDR3 protein, CDR3 DNA. The D gene is left open where the match is weak. Size is stated for part of the rows, as once, few or many counts, or as a class when the clone is expanded.

J: TRBJ1-6; V: TRBV4-3; D: .; size: many; CDR3: CASSQLGAALHF; DNA: TGCGCCAGCAGCCAGCTGGGGGCGGCCCTCCACTTT
J: TRBJ1-1; V: TRBV20-1; D: .; size: many; CDR3: CSARYALGDTEAFF; DNA: TGCAGTGCTAGATATGCGTTGGGGGACACTGAAGCTTTCTTT
J: TRBJ2-5; V: TRBV12-3/TRBV12-4; D: .; size: many; CDR3: CASSWYRAETQYF; DNA: TGTGCCAGCAGTTGGTACAGGGCAGAGACCCAGTACTTC
J: TRBJ2-7; V: TRBV4-1; D: TRBD1; size: many; CDR3: CASSQGVGTGSYEQYF; DNA: TGCGCCAGCAGCCAAGGAGTAGGGACAGGGTCCTACGAGCAGTACTTC
J: TRBJ2-1; V: TRBV10-3; D: .; size: many; CDR3: CAISAHSGGERDNEQFF; DNA: TGTGCCATCAGTGCCCATTCAGGGGGGGAGAGGGACAATGAGCAGTTCTTC
J: TRBJ2-7; V: TRBV14; D: TRBD1; size: .; CDR3: CASSPTGTGAKQYF; DNA: TGTGCCAGCAGTCCAACCGGGACAGGGGCCAAGCAGTACTTC
J: TRBJ1-4; V: TRBV24-1; D: .; size: many; CDR3: CATSDHRDIDEKLFF; DNA: TGTGCCACCAGTGACCACCGGGACATTGATGAAAAACTGTTTTTT
J: TRBJ2-2; V: TRBV7-7; D: TRBD2; size: many; CDR3: CASSPLAGGSTGELFF; DNA: TGTGCTAGCAGCCCACTAGCGGGAGGGTCGACCGGGGAGCTGTTTTTT
J: TRBJ2-7; V: TRBV5-1; D: TRBD2; size: many; CDR3: CASRDTGTSSYEQYF; DNA: TGCGCCAGCAGGGACACCGGGACTAGCTCTTACGAGCAGTACTTC
J: TRBJ2-1; V: TRBV27; D: TRBD2; size: .; CDR3: CASSGTSGTGLKQFF; DNA: TGTGCCAGCAGCGGGACTAGCGGGACTGGGCTGAAGCAGTTCTTC
J: TRBJ1-1; V: TRBV5-5; D: .; size: many; CDR3: CASSLLGMNTEAFF; DNA: TGTGCCAGCAGCTTACTGGGGATGAACACTGAAGCTTTCTTT
J: TRBJ2-1; V: TRBV21-1; D: .; size: few; CDR3: CASSKEVFEGFNNEQFF; DNA: TGTGCCAGCAGCAAAGAAGTCTTCGAGGGGTTCAACAATGAGCAGTTCTTC
J: TRBJ2-7; V: TRBV4-1; D: TRBD1; size: many; CDR3: CASSQGTGTGSYEQYF; DNA: TGCGCCAGCAGCCAAGGTACCGGGACAGGATCCTACGAGCAGTACTTC
J: TRBJ2-7; V: TRBV20-1; D: .; size: few; CDR3: CSARDGGPSGVSYEQYF; DNA: TGCAGTGCTAGAGATGGCGGCCCGTCGGGGGTCTCCTACGAGCAGTACTTC
J: TRBJ2-7; V: TRBV6-1; D: TRBD2; size: few; CDR3: CASSRGLAGVGAIPYEQYF; DNA: TGTGCCAGCAGTAGGGGACTAGCGGGAGTCGGTGCAATCCCCTACGAGCAGTACTTC
J: TRBJ2-7; V: TRBV20-1; D: .; size: many; CDR3: CSAKRGDYEQYF; DNA: TGCAGTGCTAAAAGGGGGGACTACGAGCAGTACTTC
J: TRBJ2-1; V: TRBV5-6; D: .; size: many; CDR3: CASSLYNGYNEQFF; DNA: TGTGCCAGCAGCTTGTATAATGGCTACAATGAGCAGTTCTTC
J: TRBJ1-2; V: TRBV7-9; D: .; size: many; CDR3: CASSFGQEETF; DNA: TGTGCCAGCAGCTTTGGGCAGGAGGAAACCTTC
J: TRBJ2-7; V: TRBV7-9; D: TRBD1; size: many; CDR3: CASSSTTGLSSYEQYF; DNA: TGTGCCAGCAGCTCGACGACAGGGTTAAGCTCCTACGAGCAGTACTTC
J: TRBJ1-6; V: TRBV7-9; D: TRBD1; size: many; CDR3: CASSSTPGTGYNSPLHF; DNA: TGTGCCAGCAGCTCGACACCCGGGACAGGATATAATTCACCCCTCCACTTT
J: TRBJ2-7; V: TRBV10-3; D: .; size: many; CDR3: CAISVPGGNEQYF; DNA: TGTGCCATCAGTGTTCCAGGGGGGAACGAGCAGTACTTC
J: TRBJ2-3; V: TRBV5-1; D: .; size: many; CDR3: CASIGGDTQYF; DNA: TGCGCCAGCATTGGGGGAGATACGCAGTATTTT
J: TRBJ2-2; V: TRBV4-3; D: .; size: many; CDR3: CASSHGILNTGELFF; DNA: TGCGCCAGCAGCCACGGGATACTAAACACCGGGGAGCTGTTTTTT
J: TRBJ1-2; V: TRBV7-2; D: .; size: many; CDR3: CASSLGPRTEAVTF; DNA: TGTGCCAGCAGCCTAGGGCCACGGACCGAGGCAGTCACCTTC
J: TRBJ2-2; V: TRBV11-2; D: .; size: few; CDR3: CASSLRDRASGLTRGTGELFF; DNA: TGTGCCAGCAGCTTACGGGACAGAGCATCGGGACTGACTCGAGGCACCGGGGAGCTGTTTTTT
J: TRBJ2-5; V: TRBV12-3/TRBV12-4; D: .; size: many; CDR3: CASMDSEETQYF; DNA: TGTGCCAGCATGGACAGCGAAGAGACCCAGTACTTC
J: TRBJ2-7; V: TRBV27; D: TRBD2; size: .; CDR3: CASSPRGGTLSYEQYF; DNA: TGTGCCAGCAGCCCTCGGGGGGGAACGCTCTCCTACGAGCAGTACTTC
J: TRBJ1-4; V: TRBV29-1; D: .; size: many; CDR3: CSAILRGAEKLFF; DNA: TGCAGCGCTATATTAAGAGGGGCCGAAAAACTGTTTTTT
J: TRBJ2-7; V: TRBV29-1; D: TRBD2; size: many; CDR3: CSVVLAGSYEQYF; DNA: TGCAGCGTTGTTCTAGCGGGAAGCTACGAGCAGTACTTC
J: TRBJ2-6; V: TRBV6-4; D: TRBD1; size: .; CDR3: CASSPTGGSGANVLTF; DNA: TGTGCCAGCAGTCCTACAGGGGGCTCTGGGGCCAACGTCCTGACTTTC
J: TRBJ2-5; V: TRBV4-1; D: .; size: many; CDR3: CASSQDNGATQYF; DNA: TGCGCCAGCAGCCAAGATAATGGCGCGACCCAGTACTTC
J: TRBJ2-7; V: TRBV28; D: .; size: .; CDR3: CASSLLWGDYEQYF; DNA: TGTGCCAGCAGTTTATTATGGGGCGATTACGAGCAGTACTTC
J: TRBJ2-4; V: TRBV7-2; D: .; size: many; CDR3: CASSPAGAKNIQYF; DNA: TGTGCCAGCTCCCCAGCGGGAGCCAAAAACATTCAGTACTTC
J: TRBJ2-5; V: TRBV5-5; D: .; size: many; CDR3: CASSLWELETQYF; DNA: TGTGCCAGCAGCTTGTGGGAATTAGAGACCCAGTACTTC
J: TRBJ1-2; V: TRBV30; D: .; size: few; CDR3: CAWSVPGASYGYTF; DNA: TGTGCCTGGAGTGTCCCAGGGGCGTCCTATGGCTACACCTTC
J: TRBJ2-1; V: TRBV19; D: TRBD2; size: many; CDR3: CASSTRAGEQFF; DNA: TGTGCCAGTAGTACGCGAGCGGGAGAGCAGTTCTTC
J: TRBJ1-2; V: TRBV9; D: .; size: many; CDR3: CASSVPGVYGYTF; DNA: TGTGCCAGCAGCGTACCGGGGGTCTATGGCTACACCTTC
J: TRBJ2-2; V: TRBV6-2/TRBV6-3; D: TRBD1; size: few; CDR3: CASSEPGQGILLGGELFF; DNA: TGTGCCAGCAGTGAACCGGGACAGGGCATCCTGCTGGGCGGGGAGCTGTTTTTT
J: TRBJ2-2; V: TRBV27; D: .; size: many; CDR3: CACRGRRMNTGELFF; DNA: TGTGCTTGTCGTGGGAGGCGAATGAACACCGGGGAGCTGTTTTTT
J: TRBJ1-1; V: TRBV6-5; D: .; size: many; CDR3: CASSYSIGSMNTEAFF; DNA: TGTGCCAGCAGTTACTCGATAGGGAGCATGAACACTGAAGCTTTCTTT
J: TRBJ1-6; V: TRBV6-1; D: .; size: many; CDR3: CASCPVVGLESPLHF; DNA: TGTGCCAGCTGCCCGGTTGTAGGGTTGGAGTCACCCCTCCACTTT
J: TRBJ2-7; V: TRBV5-1; D: TRBD1; size: many; CDR3: CASSFETGPYEQYF; DNA: TGCGCCAGCAGCTTCGAGACAGGGCCCTACGAGCAGTACTTC
J: TRBJ2-1; V: TRBV7-2; D: .; size: many; CDR3: CASSLVGPWQFF; DNA: TGTGCCAGCAGTCTAGTGGGACCCTGGCAGTTCTTC
J: TRBJ1-1; V: TRBV7-2; D: TRBD1; size: many; CDR3: CASGPDRGPWADPFF; DNA: TGTGCCAGCGGACCTGACAGGGGGCCCTGGGCGGATCCTTTCTTT
J: TRBJ1-4; V: TRBV2; D: .; size: .; CDR3: CASTPGGQQNEKLFF; DNA: TGTGCCAGCACCCCAGGTGGGCAGCAGAATGAAAAACTGTTTTTT
J: TRBJ1-6; V: TRBV6-4; D: .; size: many; CDR3: CASSTYRVKLKSPLHF; DNA: TGTGCCAGCAGTACTTACAGGGTAAAGCTTAAGTCACCCCTCCACTTT
J: TRBJ1-2; V: TRBV5-1; D: .; size: many; CDR3: CASSPRPSTNYGYTF; DNA: TGCGCCAGCAGCCCAAGACCTAGTACGAACTATGGCTACACCTTC
J: TRBJ1-5; V: TRBV28; D: TRBD1; size: many; CDR3: CASRPDREYQPQHF; DNA: TGTGCCAGCAGGCCCGACAGGGAATATCAGCCCCAGCATTTT
J: TRBJ2-1; V: TRBV6-5; D: .; size: few; CDR3: CASSYSTGVQFF; DNA: TGTGCCAGCAGTTACTCGACGGGTGTGCAGTTCTTC
J: TRBJ1-1; V: TRBV20-1; D: .; size: .; CDR3: CSARSIGWTANTEAFF; DNA: TGCAGTGCTAGATCCATCGGTTGGACAGCGAACACTGAAGCTTTCTTT
J: TRBJ2-1; V: TRBV9; D: TRBD2; size: .; CDR3: CASSAPLAAYNEQFF; DNA: TGTGCCAGCAGCGCTCCACTAGCGGCCTACAATGAGCAGTTCTTC